A single sample is the source of the 27 T cell receptor beta chains below, sequenced in a study of Graves' ophthalmopathy and Graves' hyperthyroidism. Investigators amplified TCR beta CDR3 regions from RNA transcripts. HTBI primers primed a first-round RT-PCR, and a second-round multiplex PCR followed. TCRdb reprocessed the multiplex PCR reads via MiXCR and lists one record per CDR3 protein. The sample has under 250,000 distinct CDR3 sequences, roughly 21% seen once. The sample was peripheral blood. All receptors derive from a woman aged 45 to 65 with Graves' ophthalmopathy.

The chain is built from TRBV12-3 or TRBV12-4 and TRBJ2-2; D is undetermined. CDR3 length equals 12 residues. Between the trimmed V and J ends, which lost 7 bases and 2 bases, there was a span of 5 bases. The CDR3 region has the DNA TGTGCCAGCAACCATAACACCGGGGAGCTGTTTTTT. Translating gives CASNHNTGELFF.

This clonotype was seen at least ten times. The chain is built from TRBV7-9 and TRBJ2-5, with 8 bases identical to TRBD1. From germline, CDR1 is SEHNR and CDR2 FQNEAQ (reference sequence). V shed 3 bases, J shed 4 bases, and the junction held 7 bases outside the gene matches. This CDR3 is built from 15 residues. CDR3 sequence: CASSLGRGQGETQYF. The DNA of the CDR3 is TGTGCCAGCAGCTTGGGCAGGGGGCAGGGAGAGACCCAGTACTTC.

This clonotype was observed at least ten times. The chain joins TRBV4-1 to TRBJ1-6; D perhaps matches TRBD1 (6 bases). Trimming shortened V by 4 bases and J by 6 bases, and 16 bases separated the two germline ends. The CDR3 is 16 residues long. Germline CDR1 reads MGHRA; CDR2 reads YSYEKL. CDR3 DNA: TGCGCCAGCAGCCGCACGGGGCAGGGGTTTAATTCACCCCTCCACTTT. It specifies CASSRTGQGFNSPLHF.

This clonotype came up many times. The V and J genes are TRBV2 and TRBJ2-5; D remains unclear. Germline V gene data show CDR1 as SNHLY and CDR2 as FYNNEI. The CDR3 extends over 11 amino acids. V lost 2 bases, J lost 3 bases, and 1 base lay in between. CDR3 amino acids: CASSEKETQYF. Here the CDR3 DNA reads TGTGCCAGCAGTGAAAAAGAGACCCAGTACTTC.

There are many counts of this clonotype. V is TRBV19 and J is TRBJ2-7; D perhaps matches TRBD2 (5 bases). The V gene's germline CDR1 is LNHDA and CDR2 SQIVND (reference sequence). The CDR3 runs to 14 residues. Trimming took off 1 base at V and 7 bases at J, with 14 bases between the two ends. Here the CDR3 reads CASSIGTVPGEQYF. The CDR3 bases are TGTGCCAGTAGTATAGGGACTGTTCCGGGTGAGCAGTACTTC.

This clonotype came up many times. V usage is TRBV10-1 and J usage is TRBJ2-7; D ambiguous. This CDR3 has 12 amino acids. The germline V and J ends were trimmed by 7 bases and 1 base, with 8 bases remaining between them. Germline loops: CDR1 WNHNN, CDR2 SYGVQD (reference sequence). The CDR3 protein is CASKWESYEQYF. The CDR3 DNA follows: TGCGCCAGCAAGTGGGAATCCTACGAGCAGTACTTC.

In its sample, this clonotype was seen many times. The chain combines TRBV19 with TRBJ2-4, with D unclear. Germline V CDR1 and CDR2: LNHDA, SQIVND (reference sequence). The CDR3 is made up of 15 amino acids. V lost 0 bases to trimming and J lost 0 bases, with 6 bases between them. This CDR3 reads CASSIEGIAKNIQYF. The CDR3 DNA sequence: TGTGCCAGTAGTATAGAGGGAATAGCCAAAAACATTCAGTACTTC.

The table lists this clonotype with many counts. This sequence joins TRBV5-1 and TRBJ2-7, with 13 bases fitting TRBD2. The CDR3 has 14 residues. Germline CDR1 reads SGHRS; CDR2 reads YFSETQ. The CDR3 spells CISRTSGSGDEQYF. The CDR3, as DNA: TGCATCAGCAGGACTAGCGGGAGCGGCGACGAGCAGTACTTC.

Ten or more counts support this clonotype. The chain employs TRBV12-3 or TRBV12-4 and TRBJ2-2, with D hard to call. The CDR3 sequence is 16 residues long. V was pared by 4 bases and J by 0 bases, with 12 bases between. In DNA, the CDR3 is TGTGCCAGCAGTTCCCAGGACGGCGCGAACACCGGGGAGCTGTTTTTT. This encodes CASSSQDGANTGELFF.

The rearrangement links TRBV6-2 or TRBV6-3 to TRBJ2-6; TRBD1 matches 7 bases. V lost 6 bases to trimming and J lost 0 bases; unmatched junction nucleotides: 8. This CDR3 is built from 17 residues. Germline CDR1 reads MNHEY; CDR2 reads SVGEGT. The CDR3 DNA is TGTGCCAGCAGCGGGACAGCCCTAAGCTCTGGGGCCAACGTCCTGACTTTC. Translating gives CASSGTALSSGANVLTF.

This clonotype was counted ten times or more. V and J are TRBV6-1 and TRBJ1-6, with 8 bases lining up with TRBD1. V was pared by 7 bases and J by 6 bases, with 2 bases of the junction left unmatched. Germline values: CDR1 MNHNS, CDR2 SASEGT. This CDR3 comprises 13 residues. As DNA, the CDR3 is TGTGCCAGCAACGACAGGGGTAATTCACCCCTCCACTTT. Protein: CASNDRGNSPLHF.

This clonotype was picked up a small number of times. V gene TRBV3-1 combines with J gene TRBJ1-2; 10 bases map to TRBD1. This CDR3 contains 14 residues. Germline V gene lookup returns CDR1 LGHDT and CDR2 YNNKEL (reference sequence). Trimming cost V 1 base and J 4 bases; bases outside gene matches: 0. This CDR3 is CASSQGTGGYGYTF. DNA of the CDR3: TGTGCCAGCAGCCAAGGGACAGGGGGCTATGGCTACACCTTC.

This clonotype was seen a handful of times. This chain uses TRBV6-2 or TRBV6-3 with TRBJ1-1, with no clear D. There are 13 residues in the CDR3. Germline V gene lookup returns CDR1 MNHEY and CDR2 SVGEGT. The germline V and J ends were trimmed by 7 bases and 1 base, with 10 bases remaining between them. The CDR3 nucleotides are TGTGCCAGCACCCTTGTCGCGAACACTGAAGCTTTCTTT. It yields the protein CASTLVANTEAFF.

The sample holds many counts of this clonotype. The chain joins TRBV12-5 to TRBJ1-1, with TRBD1 as a possible D gene (5 bases). CDR1 and CDR2 (germline): LGHNT, FRNRAP. V was clipped by 0 bases and J by 5 bases, with 16 bases between them. This CDR3 is built from 16 residues. The CDR3 protein is CASGLVRGAGWTEAFF. CDR3 nucleotides: TGTGCTAGTGGTTTGGTGAGGGGCGCGGGTTGGACTGAAGCTTTCTTT.

This clonotype was picked up a small number of times. This sequence joins TRBV12-3 or TRBV12-4 and TRBJ1-5; a possible D gene is TRBD1 (6 bases). The CDR3 totals 13 residues. The germline V and J ends were trimmed by 3 bases and 4 bases, with 7 bases remaining between them. The chain's CDR3 is CASSFTGNQPQHF. The CDR3, as DNA: TGTGCCAGCAGTTTTACAGGGAATCAGCCCCAGCATTTT.

This clonotype was detected ten times or more. V is TRBV6-5 and J is TRBJ2-7; D gene unclear. The CDR3 loop spans 15 amino acids. Germline V gene sequence: CDR1 MNHEY, CDR2 SVGAGI. V was clipped by 0 bases and J by 0 bases, with 9 bases between them. CDR3 amino acids: CASSYSTQSSYEQYF. The CDR3 nucleotides are TGTGCCAGCAGTTACTCGACGCAGAGCTCCTACGAGCAGTACTTC.

This clonotype came up many times. CDR3 amino acids: CASSPADTEAFF. In DNA form, the CDR3 reads TGTGCCAGCAGCCCTGCCGACACTGAAGCTTTCTTT. The J gene is TRBJ1-1, the V gene TRBV7-9; D remains unclear. The germline V gene has CDR1 SEHNR and CDR2 FQNEAQ (reference sequence). The germline V and J ends were trimmed by 5 bases and 3 bases, with 7 bases remaining between them. This CDR3 is 12 amino acids long. The entire variable domain, with the rest obtained from reference TRBV7-9 and TRBJ1-1, is as follows: DTGVSQNPRHKITKRGQNVTFRCDPISEHNRLYWYRQTLGQGPEFLTYFQNEAQLEKSRLLSDRFSAERPKGSFSTLEIQRTEQGDSAMYLCASSPADTEAFFGQGTRLTVV.

This clonotype was picked up many times. V and J are TRBV12-3 or TRBV12-4 and TRBJ2-7; D is possibly TRBD1 or TRBD2 (5 bases each). The CDR3 loop spans 14 amino acids. Trimming pared 2 bases from V and 0 bases from J, leaving 8 bases between. CDR3 coding DNA: TGTGCCAGCAGTTTACTCGGGACCTCCTACGAGCAGTACTTC. This gives the protein CASSLLGTSYEQYF.

This clonotype appeared many times. The chain uses TRBV5-1 and TRBJ1-1; D unresolved. CDR1 is SGHRS and CDR2 is YFSETQ in the germline V gene. V dropped 1 base and J dropped 1 base, with 11 bases sitting between them. CDR3 length equals 15 residues. The CDR3 protein is CASSLQVNTNTEAFF. DNA of the CDR3: TGCGCCAGCAGCTTGCAAGTAAATACGAACACTGAAGCTTTCTTT.

This clonotype was observed at least ten times. A much larger clone lies a single base off, so this may be a read error. This chain uses TRBV6-5 with TRBJ2-7; D might be TRBD2 (5 bases). The CDR3 extends over 13 amino acids. Germline assignment: CDR1 MNHEY and CDR2 SVGAGI. Trimming stripped 8 bases from V and 4 bases from J, with 15 bases between. CDR3 sequence (DNA): TGTGCCAGCGCTTTGGAGGTCGCGTACGAGCAGTACTTC. It translates to CASALEVAYEQYF.

This clonotype has a count of ten or more. The gene calls are TRBV6-5 and TRBJ1-1, with 7 positions matching TRBD1. The CDR3 is 17 residues long. The germline V gene encodes CDR1 MNHEY and CDR2 SVGAGI. Trimming took 4 bases from V and 0 from J; bases not matched to a gene: 11. The CDR3 DNA reads as TGTGCCAGCAGTTCATCCAAAAGGACAGGTATGAACACTGAAGCTTTCTTT. This encodes CASSSSKRTGMNTEAFF.

The chain uses TRBV7-2 and TRBJ2-5; no definite D call. Germline CDR1 is SGHTA and CDR2 is FQGNSA. The V and J ends lost 0 bases and 4 bases respectively, with 12 bases between them. The CDR3 spans 15 residues. CDR3 bases: TGTGCCAGCAGCTTAGCGCAAACTACCAGAGAGACCCAGTACTTC. Translating gives CASSLAQTTRETQYF.

The V call is TRBV5-1, the J call TRBJ2-2; tentatively, D is TRBD1 (6 bases). Trimming took off 2 bases at V and 2 bases at J, with 13 bases between the two ends. The germline V gene encodes CDR1 SGHRS and CDR2 YFSETQ. The CDR3 has 16 residues. The DNA of the CDR3 is TGCGCCAGCAGCTTAAACAGGGTCGAAAACACCGGGGAGCTGTTTTTT. This encodes CASSLNRVENTGELFF.

V usage is TRBV6-5 and J usage is TRBJ2-7; D is unresolved. The V gene lost 0 bases and the J gene lost 3 bases, with 9 bases spanning the gap. Germline V lookup: CDR1 MNHEY, CDR2 SVGAGI. The CDR3 is 14 amino acids. DNA for the CDR3: TGTGCCAGCAGTTACTCGAAAGGTTACTACGAGCAGTACTTC. Protein: CASSYSKGYYEQYF.

Of note for this clonotype: This may arise from a read error, as a much more abundant clone is one base away. The V call is TRBV6-1, the J call TRBJ2-6; D unresolved. V dropped 7 bases and J dropped 4 bases, with 14 bases sitting between them. Germline values: CDR1 MNHNS, CDR2 SASEGT. The CDR3 consists of 15 residues. The CDR3 DNA sequence: TGTGCCAGCACTCGACCGGTCTCCGGGGCCAACGTCCTGACTTTC. It translates to CASTRPVSGANVLTF.

Of note for this clonotype: One end of the junction varies from germline; a read error may be responsible. The gene calls are TRBV5-1 and TRBJ2-7; TRBD2 might be the D (5 bases). CDR1 and CDR2 from the germline V gene are SGHRS and YFSETQ. The CDR3 spans 12 residues. DNA of the CDR3: TGCGCCAGCAGCCCGGGGAGCCACGAGCAGCACTTC. Protein product: CASSPGSHEQHF.

Ten or more counts support this clonotype. The chain links TRBV10-3 to TRBJ2-4; 13 nucleotides match TRBD2. This CDR3 has 15 residues. Per the germline V gene, CDR1 is ENHRY and CDR2 is SYGVKD. The V segment lost 6 bases and the J segment 7 bases; nucleotides outside the gene matches: 6. The CDR3 DNA reads as TGTGCCATCAGGGCCGGGACTAGCGGGATGAACATTCAGTACTTC. Translating gives CAIRAGTSGMNIQYF.